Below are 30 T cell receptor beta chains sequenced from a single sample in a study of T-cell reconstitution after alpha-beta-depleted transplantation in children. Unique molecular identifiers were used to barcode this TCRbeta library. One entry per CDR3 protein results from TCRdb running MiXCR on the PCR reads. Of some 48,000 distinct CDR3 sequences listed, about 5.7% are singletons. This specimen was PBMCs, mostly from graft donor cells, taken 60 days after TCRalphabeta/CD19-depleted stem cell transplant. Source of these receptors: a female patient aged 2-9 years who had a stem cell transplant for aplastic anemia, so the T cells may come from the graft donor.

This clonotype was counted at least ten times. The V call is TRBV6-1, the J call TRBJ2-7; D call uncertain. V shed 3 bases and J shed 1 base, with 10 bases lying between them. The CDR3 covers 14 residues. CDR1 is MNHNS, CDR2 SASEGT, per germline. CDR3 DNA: TGTGCCAGCAGTGAGCACGTCAGGTCCTACGAGCAGTACGTC. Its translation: CASSEHVRSYEQYV.

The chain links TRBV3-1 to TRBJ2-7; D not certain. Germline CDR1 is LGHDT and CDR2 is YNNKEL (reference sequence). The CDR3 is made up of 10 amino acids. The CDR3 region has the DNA TGTGCCAGTTACTCCTACGGGCAGTACGTC. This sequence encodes CASYSYGQYV.

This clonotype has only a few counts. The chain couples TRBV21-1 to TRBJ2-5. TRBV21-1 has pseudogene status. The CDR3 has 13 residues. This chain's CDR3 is CASSKFTIETQYF. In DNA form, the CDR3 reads TGTGCCAGCAGCAAATTCACGATAGAGACCCAGTACTTC.

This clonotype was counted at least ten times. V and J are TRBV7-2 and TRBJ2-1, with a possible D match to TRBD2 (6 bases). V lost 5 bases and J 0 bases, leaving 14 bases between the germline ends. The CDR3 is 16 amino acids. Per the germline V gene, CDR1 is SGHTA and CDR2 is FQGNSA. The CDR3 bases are TGTGCCAGCAGCAGAACGAGCGGGTTCTCCTACAATGAGCAGTTCTTC. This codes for CASSRTSGFSYNEQFF.

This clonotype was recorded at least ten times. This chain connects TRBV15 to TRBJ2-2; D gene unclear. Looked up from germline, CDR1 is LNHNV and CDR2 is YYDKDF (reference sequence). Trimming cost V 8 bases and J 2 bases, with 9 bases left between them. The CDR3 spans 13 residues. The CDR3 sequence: CATRESNTGELFF. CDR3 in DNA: TGTGCCACCCGAGAGAGCAACACCGGGGAGCTGTTTTTT.

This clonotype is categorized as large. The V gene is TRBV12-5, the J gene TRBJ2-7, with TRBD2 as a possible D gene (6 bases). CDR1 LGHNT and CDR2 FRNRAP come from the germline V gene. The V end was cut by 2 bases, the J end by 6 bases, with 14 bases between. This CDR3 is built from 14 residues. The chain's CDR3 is CASGLTDRRGEQYV. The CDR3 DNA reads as TGTGCTAGTGGTTTGACGGACCGGCGGGGCGAGCAGTACGTC.

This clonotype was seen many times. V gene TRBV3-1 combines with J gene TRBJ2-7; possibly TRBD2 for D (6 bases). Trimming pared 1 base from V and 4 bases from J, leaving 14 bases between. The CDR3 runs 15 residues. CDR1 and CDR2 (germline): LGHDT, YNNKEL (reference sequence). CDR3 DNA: TGTGCCAGCAGCCAAGGATTGGCGGGACTTTACGAGCAGTACGTC. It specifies CASSQGLAGLYEQYV.

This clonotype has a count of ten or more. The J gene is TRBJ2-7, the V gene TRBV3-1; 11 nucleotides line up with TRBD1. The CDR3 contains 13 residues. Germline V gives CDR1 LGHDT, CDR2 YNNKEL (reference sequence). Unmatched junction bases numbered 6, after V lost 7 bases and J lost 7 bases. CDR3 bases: TGTGCCAGCATCGCCGGGACAGGGGGTGAGCAGTACTTC. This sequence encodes CASIAGTGGEQYF.

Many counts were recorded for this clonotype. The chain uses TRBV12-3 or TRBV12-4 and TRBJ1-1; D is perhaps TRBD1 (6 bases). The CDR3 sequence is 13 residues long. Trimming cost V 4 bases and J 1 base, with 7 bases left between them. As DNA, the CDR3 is TGTGCCAGCAGTTCGACAGGGAACACTGAAGCTTTCTTT. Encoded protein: CASSSTGNTEAFF.

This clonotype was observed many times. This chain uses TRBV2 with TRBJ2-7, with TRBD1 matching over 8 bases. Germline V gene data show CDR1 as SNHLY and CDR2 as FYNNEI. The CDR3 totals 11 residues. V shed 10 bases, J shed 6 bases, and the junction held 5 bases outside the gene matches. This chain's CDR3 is CATRQGFEQYF. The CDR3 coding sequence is TGTGCCACCAGACAGGGGTTCGAGCAGTACTTC.

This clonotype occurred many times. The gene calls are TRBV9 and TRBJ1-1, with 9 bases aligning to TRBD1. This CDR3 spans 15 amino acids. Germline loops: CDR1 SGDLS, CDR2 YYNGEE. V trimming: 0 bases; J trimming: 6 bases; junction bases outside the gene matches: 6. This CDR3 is CASSVDFRTGAEAFF. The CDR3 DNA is TGTGCCAGCAGCGTAGATTTCAGGACAGGGGCTGAAGCTTTCTTT. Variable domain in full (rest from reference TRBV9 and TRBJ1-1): DSGVTQTPKHLITATGQRVTLRCSPRSGDLSVYWYQQSLDQGLQFLIQYYNGEERAKGNILERFSAQQFPDLHSELNLSSLELGDSALYFCASSVDFRTGAEAFFGQGTRLTVV.

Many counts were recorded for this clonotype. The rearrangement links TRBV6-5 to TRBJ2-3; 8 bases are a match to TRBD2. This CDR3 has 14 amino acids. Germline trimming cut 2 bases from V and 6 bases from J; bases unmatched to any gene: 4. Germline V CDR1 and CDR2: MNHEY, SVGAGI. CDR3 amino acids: CASSYSGRSDTQYF. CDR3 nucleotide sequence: TGTGCCAGCAGTTACAGCGGGAGATCGGATACGCAGTATTTT.

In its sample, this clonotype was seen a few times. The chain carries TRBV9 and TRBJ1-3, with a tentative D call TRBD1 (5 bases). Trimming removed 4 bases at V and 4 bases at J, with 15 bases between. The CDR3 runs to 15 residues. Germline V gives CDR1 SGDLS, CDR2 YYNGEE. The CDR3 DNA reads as TGTGCCAGCAGCTCCACTCCGGGACCCGGAAACACCATATATTTT. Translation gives CASSSTPGPGNTIYF.

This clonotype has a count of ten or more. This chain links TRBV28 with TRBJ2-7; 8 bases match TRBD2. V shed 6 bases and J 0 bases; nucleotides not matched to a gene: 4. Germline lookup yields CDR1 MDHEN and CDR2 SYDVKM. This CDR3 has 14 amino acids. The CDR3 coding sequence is TGTGCCAGCAGCGGGAGGGTGGGCTCCTACGAGCAGTACTTC. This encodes CASSGRVGSYEQYF.

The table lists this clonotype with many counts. For the CDR3, the DNA is TGTGCCAGCAGCTTGGTCACTGAAGCTTTCTTT. This gives the protein CASSLVTEAFF. The J gene is TRBJ1-1, the V gene TRBV5-5, with D unclear. Per the germline V gene, CDR1 is SGHKS and CDR2 is YYEKEE (reference sequence). The CDR3 loop spans 11 amino acids. V was pared by 0 bases and J by 4 bases, with 1 base between.

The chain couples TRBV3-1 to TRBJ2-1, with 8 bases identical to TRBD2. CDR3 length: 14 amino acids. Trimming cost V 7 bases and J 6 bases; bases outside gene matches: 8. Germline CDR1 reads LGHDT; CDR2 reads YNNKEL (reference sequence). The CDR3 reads CASNLRAGGNEQFF. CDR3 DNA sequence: TGTGCCAGCAACCTTCGGGCGGGAGGCAATGAGCAGTTCTTC.

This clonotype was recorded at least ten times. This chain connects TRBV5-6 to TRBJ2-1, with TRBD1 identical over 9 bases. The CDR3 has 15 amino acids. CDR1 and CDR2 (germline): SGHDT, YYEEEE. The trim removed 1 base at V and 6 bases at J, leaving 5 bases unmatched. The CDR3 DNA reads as TGTGCCAGCAGCTTGATGGACAGGGGATTCAATGAGCAGTTCTTC. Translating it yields CASSLMDRGFNEQFF.

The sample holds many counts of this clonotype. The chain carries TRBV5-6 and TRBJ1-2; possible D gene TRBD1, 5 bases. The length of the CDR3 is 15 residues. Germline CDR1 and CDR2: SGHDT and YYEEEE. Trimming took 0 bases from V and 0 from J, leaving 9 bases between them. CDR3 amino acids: CASSLGPGANYGYTF. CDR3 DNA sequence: TGTGCCAGCAGCTTGGGGCCGGGGGCTAACTATGGCTACACCTTC.

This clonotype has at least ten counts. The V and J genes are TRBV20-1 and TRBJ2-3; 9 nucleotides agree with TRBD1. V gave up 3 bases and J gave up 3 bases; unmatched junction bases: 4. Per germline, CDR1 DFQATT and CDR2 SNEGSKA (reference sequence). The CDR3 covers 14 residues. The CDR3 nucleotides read TGCAGTGCTAGCTTCGGACAGGGGACAGATACGCAGTATTTT. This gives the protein CSASFGQGTDTQYF.

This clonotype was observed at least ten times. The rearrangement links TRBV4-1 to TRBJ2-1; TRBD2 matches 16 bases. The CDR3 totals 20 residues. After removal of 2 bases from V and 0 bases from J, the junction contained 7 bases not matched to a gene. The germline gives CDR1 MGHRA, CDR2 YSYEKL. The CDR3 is CASSQNGTSGRASSYNEQFF. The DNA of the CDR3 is TGCGCCAGCAGCCAAAACGGGACTAGCGGGAGGGCCAGCTCCTACAATGAGCAGTTCTTC.

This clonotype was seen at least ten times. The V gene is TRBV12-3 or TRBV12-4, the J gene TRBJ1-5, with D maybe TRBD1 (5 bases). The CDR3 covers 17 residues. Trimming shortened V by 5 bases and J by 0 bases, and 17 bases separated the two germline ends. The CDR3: CASSPRGGILSNQPQHF. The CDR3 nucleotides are TGTGCCAGCAGTCCTCGGGGGGGGATACTTAGCAATCAGCCCCAGCATTTT.

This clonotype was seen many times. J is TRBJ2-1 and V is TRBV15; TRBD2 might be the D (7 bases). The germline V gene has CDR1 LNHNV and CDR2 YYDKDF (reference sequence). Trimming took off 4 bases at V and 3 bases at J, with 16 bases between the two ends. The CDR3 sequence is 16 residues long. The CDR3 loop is CATSTSRGGRYNEQFF. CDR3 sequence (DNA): TGTGCCACCAGCACCTCTAGGGGGGGTCGCTACAATGAGCAGTTCTTC.

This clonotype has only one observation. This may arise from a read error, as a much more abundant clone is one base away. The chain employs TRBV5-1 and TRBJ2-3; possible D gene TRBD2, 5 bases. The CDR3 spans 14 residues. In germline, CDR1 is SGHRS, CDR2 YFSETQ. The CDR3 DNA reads TGCGCCAGCATCTTGGCGGGCCCCGGGGATACGCAGTATTTT. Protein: CASILAGPGDTQYF.

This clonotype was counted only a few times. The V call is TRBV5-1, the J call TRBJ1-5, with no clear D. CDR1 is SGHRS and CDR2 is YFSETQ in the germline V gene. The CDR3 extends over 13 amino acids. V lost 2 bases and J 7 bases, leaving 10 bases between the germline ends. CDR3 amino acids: CASSLAENQPQHF. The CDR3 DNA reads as TGCGCCAGCAGCTTAGCTGAAAACCAGCCCCAGCATTTT.

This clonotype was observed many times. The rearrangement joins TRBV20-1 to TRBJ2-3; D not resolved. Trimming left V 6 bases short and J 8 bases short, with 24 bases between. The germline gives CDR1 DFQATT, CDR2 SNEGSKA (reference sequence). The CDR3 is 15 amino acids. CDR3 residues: CSAPPRGIKSGTQYF. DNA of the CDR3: TGCAGTGCGCCCCCGCGCGGTATTAAGTCGGGTACGCAGTATTTT.

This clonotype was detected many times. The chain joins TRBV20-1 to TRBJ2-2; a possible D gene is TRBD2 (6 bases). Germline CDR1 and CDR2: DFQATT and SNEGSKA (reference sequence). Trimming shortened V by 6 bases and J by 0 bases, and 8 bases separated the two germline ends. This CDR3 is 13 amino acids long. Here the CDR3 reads CSATGANTGELFF. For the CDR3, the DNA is TGCAGTGCGACGGGAGCGAACACCGGGGAGCTGTTTTTT.

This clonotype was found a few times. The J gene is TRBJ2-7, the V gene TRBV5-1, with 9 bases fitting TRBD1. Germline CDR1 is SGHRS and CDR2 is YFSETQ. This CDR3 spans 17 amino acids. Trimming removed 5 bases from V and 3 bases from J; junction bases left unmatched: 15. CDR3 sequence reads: CASSRLPPGQGLYEQYF. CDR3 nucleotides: TGCGCCAGCAGTCGCTTACCACCGGGACAGGGCCTCTACGAGCAGTACTTC.

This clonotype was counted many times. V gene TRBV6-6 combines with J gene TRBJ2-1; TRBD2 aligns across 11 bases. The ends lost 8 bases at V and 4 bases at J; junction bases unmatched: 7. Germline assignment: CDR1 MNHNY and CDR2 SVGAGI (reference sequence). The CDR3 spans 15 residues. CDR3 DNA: TGTGCCAGCTCGAAACTAGCGGGAGCTTACAATGAGCAGTTCTTC. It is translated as CASSKLAGAYNEQFF.

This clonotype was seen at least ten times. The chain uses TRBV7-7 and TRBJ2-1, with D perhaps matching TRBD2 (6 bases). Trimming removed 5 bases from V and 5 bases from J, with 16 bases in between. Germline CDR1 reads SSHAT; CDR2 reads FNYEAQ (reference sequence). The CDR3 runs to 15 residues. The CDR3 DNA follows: TGTGCCAGCAGCCAAGGGGAGGCGGAGGACAATGAGCAGTTCTTC. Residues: CASSQGEAEDNEQFF. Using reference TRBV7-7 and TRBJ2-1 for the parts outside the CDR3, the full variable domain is GAGVSQSPRYKVTKRGQDVTLRCDPISSHATLYWYQQALGQGPEFLTYFNYEAQPDKSGLPSDRFSAERPEGSISTLTIQRTEQRDSAMYRCASSQGEAEDNEQFFGPGTRLTVL.

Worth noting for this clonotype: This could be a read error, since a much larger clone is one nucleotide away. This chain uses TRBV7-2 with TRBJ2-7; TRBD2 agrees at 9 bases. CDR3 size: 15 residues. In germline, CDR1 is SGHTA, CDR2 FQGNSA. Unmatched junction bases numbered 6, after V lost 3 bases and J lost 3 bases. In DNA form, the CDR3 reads TGTGCCAGCAGCTTTTCTAGCGGGACAGACTACGAGCAGTACTTC. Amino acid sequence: CASSFSSGTDYEQYF.